This entry describes one T cell receptor (beta chain). CDR1 MDHEN and CDR2 SYDVKM come from the germline V gene. This CDR3 has 17 amino acids. V gave up 5 bases and J gave up 2 bases; unmatched junction bases: 14. Clones were sequenced by immunoSEQ multiplex PCR, and TCRdb holds only the in-frame ones, with some missing. The table lists about 200,000 clones, 83% of them singletons. The data originate from a study of blood T cell repertoires in COVID-19. V is TRBV28 and J is TRBJ1-2; 7 bases are a match to TRBD1. Source material: PBMCs or T cells enriched from blood (not recorded which). This TCR came from a woman aged 45-59 years who had been exposed to COVID-19. The CDR3: CASSLQGTVLGNYGYTF. The CDR3 DNA sequence: TGTGCCAGCAGTCTACAGGGGACTGTATTGGGAAACTATGGCTACACCTTC.